These 12 T cell receptor beta chains originate from one sample sequenced in a study of shared clonotypes between healthy human individuals. The protocol was immunoSEQ multiplex PCR, while the TCRdb copy is restricted to in-frame clones and leaves out a portion. Of about a million clones in the sample, 75% are singletons; the top ten hold about 1.5%. Sequenced material: memory CD4+ T cells sorted from blood. Described subset: CD45RA-negative fraction. The receptors derive from a man in his late teens or twenties in good health.

The chain couples TRBV28 to TRBJ2-7; 9 bases are a match to TRBD1. Trimming took 5 bases from V and 5 from J; bases not matched to a gene: 10. CDR1 is MDHEN and CDR2 is SYDVKM in the germline V gene. The CDR3 consists of 15 residues. This CDR3 reads CASSGMGQGRDEQYF. The DNA for the CDR3 is TGTGCCAGCAGTGGAATGGGACAGGGTAGAGACGAGCAGTACTTC.

The chain carries TRBV6-1 and TRBJ2-4; 7 bases map to TRBD2. Germline CDR1 is MNHNS and CDR2 is SASEGT. The V and J ends lost 8 bases and 5 bases, in that order; junction bases with no gene match: 3. The CDR3 length is 12 residues. Written as DNA, the CDR3 is TGTGCCAGCCGGGGGGAACAAAACATTCAGTACTTC. This sequence encodes CASRGEQNIQYF.

The V gene is TRBV19, the J gene TRBJ2-7, with TRBD2 matching over 8 bases. Per the germline V gene, CDR1 is LNHDA and CDR2 is SQIVND (reference sequence). The CDR3 has 16 amino acids. Trimming at V came to 5 bases and at J to 3 bases, leaving 12 bases not matched to a gene. DNA of the CDR3: TGTGCCAGTAGTCTACCCTCCGGGACTAGAGACTACGAGCAGTACTTC. It translates to CASSLPSGTRDYEQYF.

This clone was detected only a few times. The V gene is TRBV2, the J gene TRBJ2-2; D possibly corresponds to TRBD2 (6 bases). The length of the CDR3 is 14 residues. Looked up from germline, CDR1 is SNHLY and CDR2 is FYNNEI. V lost 6 bases and J lost 2, with 10 bases in between. CDR3 bases: TGTGCCAGCAGAGGACTAATTAACACCGGGGAGCTGTTTTTT. Translation gives CASRGLINTGELFF.

The chain uses TRBV2 and TRBJ2-5; 12 bases match TRBD1. The CDR3 runs to 16 residues. Germline loops: CDR1 SNHLY, CDR2 FYNNEI. The V segment lost 6 bases and the J segment 5 bases; nucleotides outside the gene matches: 10. In DNA, the CDR3 is TGTGCCAGCAGGGAAACCGGGACAGGGGGCCCGGAGACCCAGTACTTC. It encodes CASRETGTGGPETQYF.

The J gene is TRBJ2-7, the V gene TRBV5-6, with a tentative D call TRBD1 (5 bases). Germline assignment: CDR1 SGHDT and CDR2 YYEEEE. This CDR3 region has 14 residues. V was trimmed by 0 bases and J by 2 bases, leaving 9 bases between them. Written as DNA, the CDR3 is TGTGCCAGCAGCTTGGGGGGCAGCACCTACGAGCAGTACTTC. Translated: CASSLGGSTYEQYF.

This clone was recorded a few times. The V and J genes are TRBV4-1 and TRBJ1-1; the D is unclear. The CDR3 runs 14 residues. CDR1 MGHRA and CDR2 YSYEKL come from the germline V gene. Trimming pared 6 bases from V and 2 bases from J, leaving 13 bases between. This chain's CDR3 is CASRPAGGNTEAFF. In DNA, the CDR3 is TGCGCCAGCAGGCCTGCGGGTGGAAACACTGAAGCTTTCTTT.

This clone was seen once. This sequence joins TRBV11-1 and TRBJ2-3; 13 nucleotides match TRBD2. V gave up 4 bases and J gave up 1 base; unmatched junction bases: 5. CDR1 SGHAT and CDR2 FQDESV come from the germline V gene (reference sequence). There are 17 residues in the CDR3. As DNA, the CDR3 is TGTGCCAGCAGCTCGGAGGGGACTAGCGGGGGCACAGATACGCAGTATTTT. Its protein is CASSSEGTSGGTDTQYF.

In the case of this clone: The same CDR3 also results from other DNA sequences found in this sample. The chain recombines TRBV5-4 with TRBJ2-1; 8 bases are a match to TRBD2. The CDR3 spans 16 residues. Germline V gene lookup returns CDR1 SGHNT and CDR2 YYREEE (reference sequence). V dropped 0 bases and J dropped 3; count of bases not matched to a gene: 5. CDR3 loop: CASSLGAGGSYNEQFF. The DNA for the CDR3 is TGTGCCAGCAGCTTGGGGGCGGGAGGAAGCTACAATGAGCAGTTCTTC.

The rearrangement links TRBV2 to TRBJ1-4, with D unclear. The V end lost 7 bases, the J end lost 8 bases, and 11 bases lay between the germline ends. The germline V gene encodes CDR1 SNHLY and CDR2 FYNNEI. There are 12 residues in the CDR3. The CDR3 DNA is TGTGCCAGCATCGACCGGAGGGAAAAACTGTTTTTT. Its translation: CASIDRREKLFF.

The chain is built from TRBV10-3 and TRBJ2-5; either TRBD1 or TRBD2 may supply D (5 bases each). V lost 4 bases and J lost 4, with 10 bases in between. This CDR3 region has 13 residues. CDR1 ENHRY and CDR2 SYGVKD come from the germline V gene. CDR3 nucleotides: TGTGCCATCAGTGGGGGTGGGGGAGAGACCCAGTACTTC. It is translated as CAISGGGGETQYF.

The CDR3 reads CAAGTGSTDTQYF. For the CDR3, the DNA is TGTGCCGCAGGGACAGGGAGCACAGATACGCAGTATTTT. This chain joins TRBV15 and TRBJ2-3, with 9 bases that match TRBD1. Per germline, CDR1 LNHNV and CDR2 YYDKDF (reference sequence). V was clipped by 11 bases and J by 0 bases; unmatched bases: 3. The CDR3 totals 13 residues.